The 29 T cell receptor beta chains below all came from one sample that was sequenced in a study of response to subunit inactivated influenza vaccine. MiXCR was run by TCRdb on the RT-PCR reads, yielding one entry per CDR3 protein. In the table there are a few hundred thousand distinct CDR3 sequences, approximately 15% of which are singletons. The starting material was PBMCs from blood, obtained approximately 12 days after vaccination. The receptors were sampled from a man aged 50-60 years who received an inactivated influenza vaccine.

This rearrangement joins TRBV18 to TRBJ1-5; 7 positions match TRBD1. J lost 1 base, V lost 4 bases, and 4 bases had no gene match. The length of the CDR3 is 15 residues. Germline V CDR1 and CDR2: KGHSH, LQKENI. The CDR3 here is CASSLDRDSNQPQHF. As DNA, the CDR3 is TGTGCCAGCTCACTTGACAGGGACAGCAATCAGCCCCAGCATTTT.

The chain is built from TRBV6-5 and TRBJ1-6, with 8 bases that match TRBD1. J lost 8 bases, V lost 4 bases, and 4 bases had no gene match. Germline lookup yields CDR1 MNHEY and CDR2 SVGAGI. CDR3 length: 14 residues. The CDR3: CASSFLDRDSPLHF. The CDR3 coding sequence is TGTGCCAGCAGTTTTCTGGACAGGGATTCACCCCTCCACTTT.

The chain combines TRBV12-3 or TRBV12-4 with TRBJ2-3; 11 bases match TRBD2. The CDR3 is made up of 15 amino acids. The V and J ends lost 3 bases and 7 bases, in that order; junction bases with no gene match: 6. This chain's CDR3 is CASSFTSGGAYTQYF. The CDR3 bases are TGTGCCAGCAGTTTCACTAGCGGGGGCGCGTATACGCAGTATTTT.

V and J are TRBV20-1 and TRBJ2-1; D is possibly TRBD1 or TRBD2 (5 bases each). The CDR3 is made up of 13 amino acids. V lost 5 bases and J 7 bases, leaving 15 bases between the germline ends. Germline values: CDR1 DFQATT, CDR2 SNEGSKA (reference sequence). Here the CDR3 reads CSALGEWGNEQFF. DNA for the CDR3: TGCAGTGCTCTAGGGGAGTGGGGTAATGAGCAGTTCTTC.

This clonotype was counted between two and nine times. The chain employs TRBV3-1 and TRBJ2-1; TRBD1 is a possible D gene (5 bases). This CDR3 contains 12 residues. Germline CDR1 LGHDT, CDR2 YNNKEL (reference sequence). Trimming pared 5 bases from V and 8 bases from J, leaving 10 bases between. In DNA form, the CDR3 reads TGTGCCAGCAGCTTCAAGGGGCATGAGCAGTTCTTC. Translated, it gives CASSFKGHEQFF.

The J gene is TRBJ2-7, the V gene TRBV10-3; 10 nucleotides match TRBD1. Losses at the gene ends were 4 bases for V and 2 bases for J; bases not matched to a gene: 2. The CDR3 contains 14 residues. Germline CDR1 ENHRY, CDR2 SYGVKD. The CDR3 sequence: CAISGTGGPYEQYF. The CDR3 DNA reads TGTGCCATCAGTGGGACAGGGGGTCCCTACGAGCAGTACTTC.

The sample holds a few counts of this clonotype. The rearrangement uses TRBV5-1 and TRBJ2-7; 9 bases line up with TRBD1. The CDR3 runs to 15 residues. The germline gives CDR1 SGHRS, CDR2 YFSETQ. J gave up 4 bases and V 1 base, and 6 bases lay outside the gene matches. This CDR3 is CASSLTGQGVYEQYF. In DNA, the CDR3 is TGCGCCAGCAGCTTGACGGGACAGGGAGTTTACGAGCAGTACTTC.

This chain links TRBV3-1 with TRBJ2-5, with D perhaps TRBD1 or TRBD2 (5 bases each). Germline V gene sequence: CDR1 LGHDT, CDR2 YNNKEL (reference sequence). With 4 bases removed from V and 2 bases from J, the gap between germline ends came to 11 bases. CDR3 size: 14 residues. CDR3 sequence reads: CASSPSEGQETQYF. Here the CDR3 DNA reads TGTGCCAGCAGCCCATCTGAGGGGCAAGAGACCCAGTACTTC.

This clonotype has just a few counts. The J gene is TRBJ2-2, the V gene TRBV7-2, with D unresolved. This CDR3 has 13 residues. Germline V gene lookup returns CDR1 SGHTA and CDR2 FQGNSA. V was trimmed by 2 bases and J by 6 bases, leaving 7 bases between them. CDR3: CASSLYMAGELFF. As DNA, the CDR3 is TGTGCCAGCAGCTTATACATGGCCGGGGAGCTGTTTTTT.

This clonotype was seen ten or more times. J is TRBJ2-3 and V is TRBV5-1, with TRBD1 matching over 11 bases. V was pared by 4 bases and J by 5 bases, with 6 bases of the junction left unmatched. The germline CDR1 and CDR2 sequences are SGHRS and YFSETQ. CDR3 length: 15 amino acids. The CDR3 DNA sequence: TGCGCCAGCAGCGTGGGGACAGGGGGAGGAGATACGCAGTATTTT. It is translated as CASSVGTGGGDTQYF.

This clonotype has a count of ten or more. The chain couples TRBV7-8 to TRBJ1-2; D uncertain. The germline V and J ends were trimmed by 0 bases and 0 bases, with 8 bases remaining between them. The germline V gene encodes CDR1 SGHVS and CDR2 FQNEAQ. CDR3 length: 15 amino acids. This CDR3 is CASSLAGSPNYGYTF. DNA of the CDR3: TGTGCCAGCAGCTTAGCGGGGAGTCCTAACTATGGCTACACCTTC.

The chain couples TRBV2 to TRBJ2-2; D is possibly TRBD1 (6 bases). Trimming removed 8 bases from V and 3 bases from J, with 16 bases in between. Germline CDR1 SNHLY, CDR2 FYNNEI. The CDR3 length is 15 residues. The CDR3 DNA is TGTGCCAGCGCGGACAGACTAAGGGACACCGGGGAGCTGTTTTTT. This gives the protein CASADRLRDTGELFF.

V and J are TRBV6-1 and TRBJ2-7, with 9 nucleotides matching TRBD2. This CDR3 has 14 residues. Germline V CDR1 and CDR2: MNHNS, SASEGT. The ends lost 7 bases at V and 1 base at J; junction bases unmatched: 5. The CDR3 DNA sequence: TGTGCCAGCATGGATAGCGGGAGATCCTACGAGCAGTACTTC. Protein sequence: CASMDSGRSYEQYF.

The chain joins TRBV10-3 to TRBJ2-7; D unclear. Looked up from germline, CDR1 is ENHRY and CDR2 is SYGVKD. With 3 bases removed from V and 2 bases from J, the gap between germline ends came to 14 bases. This CDR3 is 15 amino acids long. CDR3: CAISDGPSGTYEQYF. In DNA, the CDR3 is TGTGCCATCAGTGACGGGCCTAGTGGGACCTACGAGCAGTACTTC.

This clonotype turned up a few times. The rearrangement uses TRBV6-1 and TRBJ1-1; D remains unclear. The CDR3 loop spans 14 amino acids. CDR1 is MNHNS, CDR2 SASEGT, per germline. Trimming took 2 bases from V and 4 from J, leaving 11 bases between them. The CDR3 sequence: CASSEHGSSTEAFF. Here the CDR3 DNA reads TGTGCCAGCAGTGAACATGGGTCGAGCACTGAAGCTTTCTTT.

This CDR3 reads CASSQDFWGGTGVYEQYF. For the CDR3, the DNA is TGTGCCAGCAGCCAAGATTTTTGGGGCGGGACAGGGGTCTACGAGCAGTACTTC. This rearrangement joins TRBV4-2 to TRBJ2-7; 10 bases align to TRBD1. Germline trimming cut 0 bases from V and 3 bases from J; bases unmatched to any gene: 11. Germline CDR1 LGHNA, CDR2 YNFKEQ. This CDR3 has 18 amino acids.

The chain links TRBV12-3 or TRBV12-4 to TRBJ2-7; TRBD1 is a possible D gene (6 bases). This CDR3 spans 14 amino acids. V lost 3 bases, J lost 6 bases, and 15 bases lay in between. The CDR3 DNA reads TGTGCCAGCAGTTTTCGTGGACAGACCTCCGAGCAGTACTTC. Translation gives CASSFRGQTSEQYF.

This clonotype has only a few counts. This chain links TRBV9 with TRBJ1-1; D is unclear. V was cut by 4 bases and J by 5 bases, with 15 bases left in between. Germline lookup yields CDR1 SGDLS and CDR2 YYNGEE. The CDR3 is 14 amino acids. As DNA, the CDR3 is TGTGCCAGCAGCCCCGAAGGCCCGGGGACTGAAGCTTTCTTT. The encoded protein is CASSPEGPGTEAFF.

This rearrangement joins TRBV20-1 to TRBJ2-7; a weak D match, TRBD2 (6 bases). Deletions cut 5 bases from V and 4 bases from J, with 21 bases between. This CDR3 region has 15 residues. Germline V gene lookup returns CDR1 DFQATT and CDR2 SNEGSKA (reference sequence). DNA of the CDR3: TGCAGTGCTTCCGACCAGGGAGTTGGGACTTACGAGCAGTACTTC. It codes for CSASDQGVGTYEQYF.

The CDR3 sequence: CASSPTAGTSGEETQYF. CDR3 sequence (DNA): TGTGCCAGCTCACCTACCGCCGGGACTAGCGGGGAAGAGACCCAGTACTTC. The V call is TRBV18, the J call TRBJ2-5; 13 nucleotides align to TRBD2. CDR1 and CDR2 from the germline V gene are KGHSH and LQKENI. Losses at the gene ends were 3 bases for V and 3 bases for J; bases not matched to a gene: 7. This CDR3 is 17 amino acids long.

The genes are TRBV27 and TRBJ1-5; D is perhaps TRBD1 (6 bases). The length of the CDR3 is 13 residues. The ends were cut back, 5 bases at V and 15 bases at J, with 20 bases in the middle. Germline V lookup: CDR1 MNHEY, CDR2 SMNVEV (reference sequence). The CDR3 DNA reads TGTGCCAGCAGTCAACTCGGGACATCCGCTTGGCATTTT. It codes for CASSQLGTSAWHF.

The chain is built from TRBV6-5 and TRBJ1-3; tentative D call: TRBD1 (6 bases). Germline lookup yields CDR1 MNHEY and CDR2 SVGAGI. Trimming pared 4 bases from V and 0 bases from J, leaving 10 bases between. CDR3 length equals 15 residues. The CDR3 protein is CASSSGQFSGNTIYF. Here the CDR3 DNA reads TGTGCCAGCAGTTCCGGACAGTTCTCTGGAAACACCATATATTTT.

This clonotype was recorded at least ten times. The CDR3 here is CASSQDRGTTTDTQYF. The CDR3 DNA follows: TGCGCCAGCAGCCAAGATCGGGGGACTACCACAGATACGCAGTATTTT. The genes are TRBV4-3 and TRBJ2-3, with 7 bases identical to TRBD2. Trimming took 0 bases from V and 2 from J; bases not matched to a gene: 5. The CDR3 covers 16 residues. CDR1 and CDR2 from the germline V gene are LGHNA and YSLEER.

The chain recombines TRBV7-2 with TRBJ2-5; D may be TRBD2 (6 bases). V gave up 1 base and J gave up 4 bases, with 10 bases separating them. CDR1 is SGHTA and CDR2 is FQGNSA in the germline V gene. The length of the CDR3 is 14 residues. CDR3 sequence: CASSLVEGRETQYF. The CDR3 coding sequence is TGTGCCAGCAGCTTAGTGGAGGGGCGAGAGACCCAGTACTTC.

The gene calls are TRBV7-8 and TRBJ1-1; D is unresolved. CDR3 length: 15 amino acids. Trimming took 5 bases from V and 0 from J, leaving 13 bases between them. Looked up from germline, CDR1 is SGHVS and CDR2 is FQNEAQ. CDR3 coding DNA: TGTGCCAGCAGCCTAAGTATTAATATGAACACTGAAGCTTTCTTT. It translates to CASSLSINMNTEAFF.

J is TRBJ1-1 and V is TRBV30; maybe TRBD1 (6 bases). The CDR3 runs to 15 residues. Trimming left V 2 bases short and J 2 bases short, with 15 bases between. Germline V gene lookup returns CDR1 GTSNPN and CDR2 SVGIG (reference sequence). CDR3: CAWSLGGWGNTEAFF. CDR3 bases: TGTGCCTGGAGTTTAGGGGGATGGGGAAACACTGAAGCTTTCTTT.

This clonotype was detected a few times. This chain joins TRBV7-2 and TRBJ1-2; 8 bases agree with TRBD1. Per the germline V gene, CDR1 is SGHTA and CDR2 is FQGNSA. CDR3 length equals 18 residues. Trimming took 0 bases from V and 0 from J; bases not matched to a gene: 9. CDR3 region: CASSLAWDRTRANYGYTF. CDR3 nucleotides: TGTGCCAGCAGCTTAGCTTGGGACAGGACGAGGGCTAACTATGGCTACACCTTC.

This clonotype was seen a handful of times. The chain couples TRBV29-1 to TRBJ1-1; D call uncertain. Germline CDR1 is SQVTM and CDR2 is ANQGSEA. The V gene lost 6 bases and the J gene lost 1 base, with 6 bases spanning the gap. This CDR3 is 11 amino acids long. CDR3 in amino acids: CSVSTNTEAFF. The DNA for the CDR3 is TGCAGCGTCTCAACGAACACTGAAGCTTTCTTT. The full variable domain, with the rest looked up from reference TRBV29-1 and TRBJ1-1, is SAVISQKPSRDICQRGTSLTIQCQVDSQVTMMFWYRQQPGQSLTLIATANQGSEATYESGFVIDKFPISRPNLTFSTLTVSNMSPEDSSIYLCSVSTNTEAFFGQGTRLTVV.

The V call is TRBV7-2, the J call TRBJ1-1; TRBD1 matches at 9 bases. V was clipped by 4 bases and J by 5 bases; unmatched bases: 8. The CDR3 spans 15 residues. Germline V gives CDR1 SGHTA, CDR2 FQGNSA. Here the CDR3 DNA reads TGTGCCAGCAGCTCCCAGACAGGGGGAGGAACTGAAGCTTTCTTT. This gives the protein CASSSQTGGGTEAFF.